The entry below gives a single T cell receptor (beta chain) sequence along with its context. This PCR relied on a set of 60 Vbeta primers and 13 Jbeta primers. Method: immunoSEQ multiplex PCR; TCRdb's copy keeps in-frame clones and lacks some. This sample yields 140,000 to 150,000 clones, of which roughly 74% are seen a single time; 2% to 2.5% belongs to the top ten. This sample is drawn from a study of cytomegalovirus exposure and HLA in healthy donors. V dropped 6 bases and J dropped 6; count of bases not matched to a gene: 6. The CDR3 contains 14 residues. Germline assignment: CDR1 MDHEN and CDR2 SYDVKM. The donors were healthy bone marrow donors.

The chain couples TRBV28 to TRBJ1-3, with 9 bases lining up with TRBD1. Sequencing input: PBMCs. This receptor was identified in a woman younger than 35 in good health and CMV-seropositive. The CDR3 DNA reads TGTGCCAGCAGACAGGGGGCATCGGCAAACACCATATATTTT. Amino acid sequence: CASRQGASANTIYF.